The T cell receptor beta chain under discussion was sequenced for a study of cytomegalovirus exposure and HLA in healthy donors (dated by TCRdb to about 2017). At the level of the whole study: According to an earlier analysis of 587 of the donors, 150 million to 200 million T cells yielded roughly 110 million unique TCR beta sequences and approximately 300 Gb of sequence data. An early release covering some 640 HLA-typed donors comprised roughly 300 gigabases of sequencing data and approximately 80 million unique TCR sequences. Of the roughly 400 genotyped donors, 70% to 90% were placed in the genetic ancestry cluster associated with self-reported Caucasian donors. The aim of the study was to test whether cataloging public T cell receptors could identify signatures of past pathogen exposure. The study profiled the T cell repertoires of about 720 subjects by immunosequencing and related them to cytomegalovirus serostatus. A separate validation cohort of approximately 120 different subjects was used in addition to the 666-subject first cohort. The study combined high-throughput TCR immunosequencing, statistical association of individual TCRs with disease status, and machine learning to predict cytomegalovirus infection status. A later analysis re-examined previously published TCR beta repertoires from about 700 donors and added high-resolution HLA genotyping to investigate patterns of TCR occurrence. The later analysis used no new phenotypic data to find candidate immune exposures, relying instead on TCR beta sequences and their occurrence across donors. An earlier analysis of around 540 of the donors applied high-throughput TCR beta sequencing to assess whether each TCR beta V gene segment acted as functional or pseudogenic. Donor age, sex, ethnicity and CMV serostatus were collected together with the repertoire data. Genome-wide SNP genotypes for about 65% of the roughly 700 donors were used in a later genetic analysis, which treated that subset as a discovery cohort. Every repertoire in the discovery cohort had been generated on one and the same sequencing platform. Both class I and class II loci were covered by HLA typing, at four-digit resolution. The number of donors typed differed by locus, with roughly 620-630 for A, B, C, DRB1 and DQB1, 522 for DQA1, over 600 for DPA1, and 400 to 490 for DPB1. Roughly five DR-DQ haplotypes were treated as single units for association and clustering because of strong linkage in the cohort. Among around 400 genotyped donors of the cohort, an average of approximately 240,000 unique TCR beta nucleotide sequences was sequenced per donor, of which about 19% were non-productive.

V gives up 4 bases and J gives up 3 bases, and the segment between their germline ends measures 9 bases. According to the germline V gene (reference sequence), CDR1 reads LNHDA and CDR2 reads SQIVND. The CDR3 holds 14 amino acids from the cysteine to the phenylalanine. Of all the DNA, just the CDR3 is kept, 42 bases in frame from base 1. Study-level results and caveats: This cohort had only TCR beta chains sequenced, and the lack of alpha or paired-chain data limited which features could be detected. In both the original and validation cohorts, the classifier was reported to diagnose cytomegalovirus status with high specificity and sensitivity. A later analysis found that most CMV-associated TCR beta chains appeared HLA-restricted, with HLA associations seemingly driven largely by CMV exposure. In an earlier analysis of some 500 of the donors, most TCR beta V segments were observed in productive rearrangements about 87% or about 30% of the time, broadly matching IMGT annotations. Presence/absence analyses assumed roughly uniform sequencing depth across donors, an assumption that may not hold. Correlated functional status among segregating V segments might reflect linkage disequilibrium, but an unknown experimental factor could not be ruled out. When HLA alleles, especially DR and DQ, strongly co-occurred, TCR associations were difficult to assign to individual alleles. A cluster of highly shared sequence variants was judged likely to be a technical artifact of the sequencing pipeline. In a later analysis, HLA-associated TCR beta chains were found to be more clonally expanded and to have lower generation probabilities than equally common non-associated chains. Most TCR sequences were seen in very few donors, while some public TCRs were found in many individuals. According to a later analysis, parvovirus B19, influenza, CMV and Epstein-Barr virus appeared linked to several top co-occurrence clusters. In a later analysis, TCR association rates were found to vary across HLA loci, with the most associated TCRs seen for DRB1 alleles and the fewest for HLA-C alleles. In a later analysis, around 17,000 TCR beta sequences were associated with specific HLA alleles at a false discovery rate of 0.05. A further reported finding was that TCR beta sequences accurately predicted the HLA-A and HLA-B alleles for most subjects in the first cohort. CMV serostatus was the only immune exposure information available for the cohort. The study listed approximately 150 TCR beta chains as associated with cytomegalovirus. The earlier analysis of almost 600 of the donors excluded 15 to 20 rarely observed V segments, including chromosome 9 orphons, because counts were too low. In a later genetic analysis, a missense DCLRE1C variant was associated with V-gene and J-gene trimming of TCR beta chains, and the association was replicated in an independent cohort. In vitro tests confirmed that a few of the cytomegalovirus-associated TCR beta chains recognize cytomegalovirus antigens. The authors suggested that the approach could potentially be extended to other disease states and immunological phenotypes. HLA typing was unavailable for some donors at each locus, so association tests used only the typed subset. A later genetic analysis reported fewer N-insertions in productive TCRs among donors in an Asian-associated ancestry cluster than the approximately 700-donor mean. Some IMGT-functional V segments, including TRBV6-2 and TRBV6-3, could not be distinguished by the 87-base-pair reads and were therefore excluded.

About this clone itself: What this receptor recognizes is not known. There are no base qualities to consult, and no much larger clone falls within one base.

Library preparation was by the immunoSEQ multiplex PCR assay. The multiplex PCR relied on a mix of 60 forward primers for TCR Vbeta segments and 13 reverse primers for TCR Jbeta segments. A multiplex PCR assay on genomic DNA amplified the CDR3 region of rearranged TCR beta genes. The Illumina HiSeq System was used to sequence the amplified TCR beta libraries as 87-base-pair reads. In the source study's methods: In a later analysis, 80 million or so unique TCR beta chains were counted across the roughly 670 repertoires, and roughly 11 million of these chains were shared by at least two donors. Raw reads were error-corrected and collapsed into unique sequences by a nearest-neighbor algorithm in which closely related sequences were merged to remove PCR and sequencing errors. Alignment of CDR3 sequences to IMGT reference sequences was used to assign V, D and J gene segments. For a sequence to be retained, a match of at least six nucleotides was required to both a V gene segment and a J gene segment. A rearrangement was called productive if the CDR3 had no stop codons and remained in frame with V and J, and every other rearrangement was called non-productive. CDR3 was defined by IMGT convention, running from the second conserved V-encoded cysteine to the conserved J-encoded phenylalanine. Sequences without an unambiguous match to a single V gene segment were excluded from the earlier analysis of 450 to 650 of the donors. An earlier analysis of some 500 of the donors classified V segments as functional when productive rearrangements were above 56.7% and as segregating when the standard deviation between donors was above 5%. A statistical classification framework was built to diagnose cytomegalovirus status from the catalog of TCR beta chain sequences. A later analysis assigned V and J genes by comparing TCR nucleotide sequences with IMGT/GENE-DB human TR gene sequences. A later analysis assigned CDR3 sequences and most-parsimonious VDJ recombination scenarios with the TCRdist pipeline. In a later analysis, each TCR beta chain was defined by its CDR3 amino acid sequence together with its V-gene family, and reads lacking a unique V-gene family were excluded. As a way to deal with suspected cross-contamination and a sequencing artifact, a later analysis dropped over 550 nucleotide sequences that were highly shared and had low generation probability. For each public chain, a later analysis derived a clonal expansion index from normalized ranks of inferred template counts within each repertoire. A later analysis computed generation probabilities with a VDJ recombination model fitted to out-of-frame rearrangements, and checked the results against IGoR. In a later analysis, hypergeometric tests were used to score TCR-TCR, TCR-HLA and TCR-CMV co-occurrence, with a repertoire-size bias correction applied to TCR pairs. A later analysis estimated false discovery rates by permuting HLA or CMV assignments 20 times. In a later analysis, co-occurring TCRs were grouped using DBSCAN, with TCRdist sequence similarity added in when clustering inside HLA-allele-positive subsets. For co-occurrence clustering, repertoires with fewer than 30,000 or more than 120,000 public chains were excluded, along with roughly 5 repertoires with anomalous nucleotide sharing. TCRdb's version of the immuneACCESS table is confined to in-frame rearrangements and falls short of the full clone set. An unresolved V gene accounts for under half of the shortfall where checked; the remainder is of unknown origin. V and J calls and clone size are copied from that table; D and trimming were computed from the DNA. In this sample the table shows some 200,000 clones, roughly 87% of which occur a single time. The top ten clonotypes cover about 0.24% of the sample.

The cohort consisted of some 730 healthy bone marrow donors. Cohort members were all nominally healthy when sampled, although unrecorded immune exposures were likely present. The donor was CMV seronegative and belonged to the group of over 350 seronegative cohort members. A peripheral blood sample was collected from each donor, and TCR beta sequencing was performed on peripheral blood mononuclear cells. Genomic DNA extraction from the blood cell samples was performed with the Qiagen DNeasy Blood Extraction Kit. The chain links TRBV19 with TRBJ2-2, with no confident D gene call. Sequences were obtained from PBMCs. This clonotype was sampled from a girl less than two years old in good health and CMV-seronegative. Here is the DNA: TGTGCCAGTAGTACCCCCCGGTACACCGGGGAGCTGTTTTTT. Its protein product is CASSTPRYTGELFF. The full variable domain, completed from the reference TRBV19 and TRBJ2-2 proteins outside the CDR3, reads DGGITQSPKYLFRKEGQNVTLSCEQNLNHDAMYWYRQDPGQGLRLIYYSQIVNDFQKGDIAEGYSVSREKKESFPLTVTSAQKNPTAFYLCASSTPRYTGELFFGEGSRLTVL.